This entry lists 28 T cell receptor beta chains sequenced from one sample in a study of monozygotic twins with cystic fibrosis. Data came from immunoSEQ multiplex PCR; TCRdb stores just in-frame clones and leaves some out. The sample has more than 30,000 clones, 90% to 97% seen once; the top ten hold 0.15% to 0.2%. The sequenced sample was blood. The source of these receptors is a girl aged 2-9 years with cystic fibrosis.

The chain links TRBV4-1 to TRBJ2-1; 11 bases are a match to TRBD2. From germline, CDR1 is MGHRA and CDR2 YSYEKL. This CDR3 comprises 16 residues. The ends lost 3 bases at V and 2 bases at J; junction bases unmatched: 3. The CDR3 protein is CASSQGTSGAYNEQFF. The DNA of the CDR3 is TGCGCCAGCAGCCAGGGGACTAGCGGAGCCTACAATGAGCAGTTCTTC.

The gene calls are TRBV25-1 and TRBJ1-1; D is undetermined. Between the trimmed V and J ends, which lost 6 bases and 1 base, there was a span of 12 bases. This CDR3 has 14 residues. Germline CDR1 reads MGHDK; CDR2 reads SYGVNS. The CDR3 here is CASSPPLTNTEAFF. CDR3 in DNA: TGTGCCAGCAGCCCCCCTCTTACGAACACTGAAGCTTTCTTT.

CDR3 DNA: TGTGCCAGCAGCTCCACGGAGAACACTGAAGCTTTCTTT. It codes for CASSSTENTEAFF. The V and J genes are TRBV7-6 and TRBJ1-1; D is undetermined. Trimming stripped 4 bases from V and 1 base from J, with 7 bases between. The CDR3 totals 13 residues. The germline CDR1 and CDR2 sequences are SGHVS and FNYEAQ.

This sequence joins TRBV2 and TRBJ2-7; TRBD2 matches at 8 bases. The CDR3 is made up of 14 amino acids. With 2 bases clipped from V and 5 bases from J, the junction kept 5 bases outside the gene matches. Germline V CDR1 and CDR2: SNHLY, FYNNEI. This chain's CDR3 is CASSESGGLDEQYF. The CDR3 DNA sequence: TGTGCCAGCAGTGAATCGGGGGGGCTGGACGAGCAGTACTTC.

The rearrangement links TRBV30 to TRBJ2-6; 7 bases agree with TRBD2. Germline CDR1 and CDR2: GTSNPN and SVGIG (reference sequence). This CDR3 comprises 17 residues. The V gene end was trimmed by 4 bases and the J gene end by 1 base; junction bases not matched to a gene: 10. The CDR3 is CAWISAGVSSGANVLTF. Written as DNA, the CDR3 is TGTGCCTGGATTTCCGCGGGAGTCTCGTCTGGGGCCAACGTCCTGACTTTC.

The rearrangement uses TRBV13 and TRBJ1-2; D uncertain. The V end lost 1 base, the J end lost 2 bases, and 11 bases lay between the germline ends. CDR3 length: 15 residues. CDR1 and CDR2 (germline): PRHDT, FYEKMQ (reference sequence). CDR3 nucleotide sequence: TGTGCCAGCAGCTTAGACGCCGGACGGAACTATGGCTACACCTTC. Translated, it gives CASSLDAGRNYGYTF.

The rearrangement uses TRBV25-1 and TRBJ2-7; a weak D match, TRBD2 (6 bases). Germline V gives CDR1 MGHDK, CDR2 SYGVNS. The V and J ends lost 4 bases and 4 bases respectively, with 17 bases between them. CDR3 length: 15 residues. The CDR3 bases are TGTGCCAGCAGTGGCGGGATTGGAGTGATGTACGAGCAGTACTTC. It encodes CASSGGIGVMYEQYF.

The chain joins TRBV15 to TRBJ2-2; the match to TRBD1 covers 7 bases. V shed 0 bases and J 1 base; nucleotides not matched to a gene: 2. Germline-derived CDR1 and CDR2 are LNHNV and YYDKDF (reference sequence). The CDR3 is 16 residues long. CDR3 coding DNA: TGTGCCACCAGCAGAGATCGGACAGGGAACACCGGGGAGCTGTTTTTT. This gives the protein CATSRDRTGNTGELFF.

CDR3 nucleotide sequence: TGTGCCAGCAGCAGGGGTGGGGGCACTGAAGCTTTCTTT. Protein: CASSRGGGTEAFF. The rearrangement uses TRBV14 and TRBJ1-1, with D perhaps TRBD1 (5 bases). V lost 5 bases, J lost 4 bases, and 11 bases lay in between. CDR3 size: 13 residues. CDR1 and CDR2 from the germline V gene are SGHDN and FVKESK.

The chain joins TRBV7-3 to TRBJ1-5; D not resolved. The length of the CDR3 is 13 residues. V lost 5 bases, J lost 8 bases, and 13 bases lay in between. The germline gives CDR1 SGHTA, CDR2 FQGTGA. As DNA, the CDR3 is TGTGCCAGCAGCCAATACCGTGGTGAGCCCCAGCATTTT. Encoded protein: CASSQYRGEPQHF.

This rearrangement joins TRBV27 to TRBJ1-4, with 10 nucleotides matching TRBD1. The germline V gene has CDR1 MNHEY and CDR2 SMNVEV (reference sequence). J was trimmed by 8 bases and V by 7 bases; bases with no gene match: 13. This CDR3 contains 16 residues. The CDR3 bases are TGTGCCAGCACGAAGGATCCGGGACAGGGGCCCGAAAAACTGTTTTTT. This gives the protein CASTKDPGQGPEKLFF.

The chain links TRBV6-5 to TRBJ1-2, with D hard to call. This CDR3 is built from 15 residues. Trimming took 5 bases from V and 3 from J, leaving 16 bases between them. Germline values: CDR1 MNHEY, CDR2 SVGAGI. The CDR3 reads CASSPNSAFHYGYTF. CDR3 sequence (DNA): TGTGCCAGCAGTCCGAACAGCGCCTTCCACTATGGCTACACCTTC.

The chain couples TRBV19 to TRBJ2-3; D not resolved. The CDR3 length is 15 residues. Germline CDR1 and CDR2: LNHDA and SQIVND (reference sequence). V was clipped by 6 bases and J by 2 bases, with 15 bases between them. CDR3 sequence: CASSMIVADTDTQYF. CDR3 DNA sequence: TGTGCCAGTAGCATGATAGTGGCCGACACAGATACGCAGTATTTT.

V and J are TRBV27 and TRBJ2-4; either TRBD1 or TRBD2 may supply D (5 bases each). The V and J ends lost 0 bases and 1 base respectively, with 7 bases between them. CDR1 is MNHEY and CDR2 is SMNVEV in the germline V gene (reference sequence). The CDR3 is 15 residues long. For the CDR3, the DNA is TGTGCCAGCAGTTTATCCGGGACCGCCAAAAACATTCAGTACTTC. It translates to CASSLSGTAKNIQYF.

V is TRBV6-1 and J is TRBJ2-7; TRBD1 agrees at 8 bases. CDR1 MNHNS and CDR2 SASEGT come from the germline V gene. J lost 5 bases, V lost 7 bases, and 13 bases had no gene match. The CDR3 loop spans 15 amino acids. In DNA form, the CDR3 reads TGTGCCAGCACCATTTGGCAGGGGGCAGGGAACGAGCAGTACTTC. Its protein product is CASTIWQGAGNEQYF.

The rearrangement links TRBV2 to TRBJ2-1; possibly TRBD2 for D (6 bases). Trimming stripped 7 bases from V and 5 bases from J, with 12 bases between. Looked up from germline, CDR1 is SNHLY and CDR2 is FYNNEI. The length of the CDR3 is 13 residues. CDR3 nucleotide sequence: TGTGCCAGCACAGCGGGCCAAAACAATGAGCAGTTCTTC. It specifies CASTAGQNNEQFF.

The rearrangement joins TRBV18 to TRBJ2-5; 8 bases align to TRBD1. The CDR3 length is 15 residues. Losses at the gene ends were 5 bases for V and 4 bases for J; bases not matched to a gene: 9. The germline V gene encodes CDR1 KGHSH and CDR2 LQKENI. CDR3 DNA: TGTGCCAGCTCAGGACGGGACAGGCTCCCAGAGACCCAGTACTTC. Its protein product is CASSGRDRLPETQYF.

This chain links TRBV28 with TRBJ2-7; 11 positions match TRBD2. With 6 bases clipped from V and 2 bases from J, the junction kept 9 bases outside the gene matches. The CDR3 runs 16 residues. The germline CDR1 and CDR2 sequences are MDHEN and SYDVKM. The chain's CDR3 is CASSSIGTSGTYEQYF. In nucleotides, the CDR3 is TGTGCCAGCAGCTCGATCGGGACTAGCGGTACCTACGAGCAGTACTTC.

The chain carries TRBV7-8 and TRBJ1-2; maybe TRBD1 (5 bases). This CDR3 is built from 14 residues. The germline V gene encodes CDR1 SGHVS and CDR2 FQNEAQ. With 4 bases removed from V and 2 bases from J, the gap between germline ends came to 11 bases. The CDR3 DNA sequence: TGTGCCAGCAGCTCACCGACAGCCAACTATGGCTACACCTTC. It yields the protein CASSSPTANYGYTF.

This clone was observed once. This chain joins TRBV7-2 and TRBJ2-7; 9 bases line up with TRBD1. Germline CDR1 is SGHTA and CDR2 is FQGNSA. The CDR3 has 15 residues. Germline trimming cut 2 bases from V and 1 base from J; bases unmatched to any gene: 3. The CDR3 is CASSLSGQGSYEQYF. CDR3 coding DNA: TGTGCCAGCAGCTTATCGGGACAGGGATCCTACGAGCAGTACTTC.

The rearrangement uses TRBV9 and TRBJ2-1, with D possibly matching TRBD2 (5 bases). The germline gives CDR1 SGDLS, CDR2 YYNGEE. The CDR3 spans 16 residues. V lost 0 bases and J 1 base, leaving 11 bases between the germline ends. The CDR3 loop is CASSVVDSTSYNEQFF. The CDR3 DNA follows: TGTGCCAGCAGCGTAGTGGACTCGACGTCCTACAATGAGCAGTTCTTC.

This rearrangement joins TRBV6-5 to TRBJ1-2; D uncertain. CDR1 is MNHEY, CDR2 SVGAGI, per germline. The CDR3 sequence is 15 residues long. The V end was cut by 2 bases, the J end by 3 bases, with 13 bases between. The CDR3 nucleotides are TGTGCCAGCAGTTACGGTGGTTTTGGGGACTATGGCTACACCTTC. It yields the protein CASSYGGFGDYGYTF.

V gene TRBV2 combines with J gene TRBJ1-1; 8 bases match TRBD1. Trimming cost V 7 bases and J 2 bases; bases outside gene matches: 9. CDR1 SNHLY and CDR2 FYNNEI come from the germline V gene. The CDR3 runs 15 residues. This chain's CDR3 is CASTGPPGGNTEAFF. CDR3 DNA sequence: TGTGCCAGCACCGGTCCCCCAGGGGGCAACACTGAAGCTTTCTTT.

This CDR3 is CASSIGPGDPYEQYF. CDR3 DNA: TGTGCCAGTAGTATAGGTCCAGGGGATCCCTACGAGCAGTACTTC. The chain uses TRBV19 and TRBJ2-7; tentatively, D is TRBD1 (6 bases). Germline CDR1 is LNHDA and CDR2 is SQIVND (reference sequence). V lost 1 base, J lost 2 bases, and 12 bases lay in between. There are 15 residues in the CDR3.

V and J are TRBV10-3 and TRBJ2-7; 10 nucleotides agree with TRBD2. CDR1 and CDR2 (germline): ENHRY, SYGVKD. Losses at the gene ends were 2 bases for V and 2 bases for J; bases not matched to a gene: 9. CDR3 length: 17 amino acids. This CDR3 is CAISEGLAEHLPYEQYF. The DNA of the CDR3 is TGTGCCATCAGTGAGGGACTAGCGGAGCATCTTCCCTACGAGCAGTACTTC.

The chain joins TRBV30 to TRBJ2-3; a weak D match, TRBD1 (6 bases). The germline gives CDR1 GTSNPN, CDR2 SVGIG (reference sequence). The CDR3 has 17 residues. The germline V and J ends were trimmed by 3 bases and 1 base, with 20 bases remaining between them. As DNA, the CDR3 is TGTGCCTGGAGCCTAGGAAATTGGGGGCGCCGCACAGATACGCAGTATTTT. Translation gives CAWSLGNWGRRTDTQYF.

As concerns this clone: Compared with germline, one end of the junction differs, possibly owing to a read error. The chain recombines TRBV6-1 with TRBJ1-5; TRBD1 matches at 10 bases. CDR3 length: 15 amino acids. CDR1 and CDR2 from the germline V gene are MNHNS and SASEGT. The CDR3 reads CASSQTTGGKQPQHF. The CDR3 DNA sequence: TGTGCCAGCAGTCAAACGACAGGGGGCAAGCAGCCCCAGCATTTT.

The chain links TRBV5-1 to TRBJ1-4, with 9 bases matching TRBD1. The V gene's germline CDR1 is SGHRS and CDR2 YFSETQ. There are 15 residues in the CDR3. J gave up 4 bases and V 4 bases, and 5 bases lay outside the gene matches. The DNA for the CDR3 is TGCGCCAGCAGCAGGACAGGGGCTAATAATGAAAAACTGTTTTTT. Protein sequence: CASSRTGANNEKLFF. Together with reference TRBV5-1 and TRBJ1-4, the CDR3 gives the full variable domain: KAGVTQTPRYLIKTRGQQVTLSCSPISGHRSVSWYQQTPGQGLQFLFEYFSETQRNKGNFPGRFSGRQFSNSRSEMNVSTLELGDSALYLCASSRTGANNEKLFFGSGTQLSVL.